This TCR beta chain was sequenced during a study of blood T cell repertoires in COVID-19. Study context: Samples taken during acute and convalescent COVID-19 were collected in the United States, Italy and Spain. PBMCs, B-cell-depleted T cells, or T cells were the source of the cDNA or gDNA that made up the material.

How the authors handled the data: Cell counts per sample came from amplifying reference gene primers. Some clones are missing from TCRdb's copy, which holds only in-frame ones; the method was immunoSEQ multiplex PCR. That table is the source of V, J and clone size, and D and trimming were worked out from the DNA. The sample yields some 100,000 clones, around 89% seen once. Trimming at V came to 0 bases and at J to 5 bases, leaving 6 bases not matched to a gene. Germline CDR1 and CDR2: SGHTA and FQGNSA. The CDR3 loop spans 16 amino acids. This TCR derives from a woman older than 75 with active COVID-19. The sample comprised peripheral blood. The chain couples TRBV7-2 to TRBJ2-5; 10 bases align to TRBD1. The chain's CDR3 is CASSLAPGQGFETQYF. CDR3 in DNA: TGTGCCAGCAGCTTAGCGCCGGGACAGGGGTTCGAGACCCAGTACTTC.